Sequencing of this TCR beta chain was carried out in a study of T-cell memory formation after mild COVID-19. TCRdb reanalysed the 5' RACE reads using MiXCR and keeps one entry per CDR3 protein. The table lists 15,000 or so distinct CDR3 sequences, about 21% of them singletons. Germline CDR1 and CDR2: KGHDR and SFDVKD. The CDR3 spans 17 residues. The J segment lost 2 bases and the V segment lost 4 bases, leaving 9 bases of the junction unmatched. The chain couples TRBV24-1 to TRBJ2-1, with 8 bases that match TRBD2. Source material: PBMCs or a T cell subset sorted from them (not recorded which). This receptor was taken from a young man who had mild COVID-19 (a few samples of this study predate the infection). Cell type and time point are not known. The CDR3 DNA sequence: TGTGCCACCAGTGACTCCTTCGGGAGGGAAACCTACAATGAGCAGTTCTTC. This gives the protein CATSDSFGRETYNEQFF.